Each of the 14 T cell receptor beta chains below was sequenced from the same sample in a study of identical twins. A single record per CDR3 protein comes from TCRdb applying MiXCR to the 5' RACE reads. The top ten hold around 1.6% of the sample, which has some 600,000 distinct CDR3 sequences, under 8.5% seen once. In addition, the sample was reused for a study of yellow fever vaccine responses in identical twins.

The sample comprised PBMCs. Every receptor here comes from a woman aged 18-29 years in good health.

Many counts were recorded for this clonotype. V gene TRBV20-1 combines with J gene TRBJ1-5; TRBD1 is a possible D gene (5 bases). The CDR3 loop spans 20 amino acids. The germline gives CDR1 DFQATT, CDR2 SNEGSKA (reference sequence). Between the trimmed V and J ends, which lost 3 bases and 0 bases, there was a span of 27 bases. The CDR3 DNA follows: TGCAGTGCTAGCCCCATGGCGATAGGGGTACAGAGTAATAGCAATCAGCCCCAGCATTTT. This gives the protein CSASPMAIGVQSNSNQPQHF.

The rearrangement joins TRBV29-1 to TRBJ1-2; TRBD1 aligns across 8 bases. After removal of 7 bases from V and 6 bases from J, the junction contained 4 bases not matched to a gene. The CDR3 has 11 amino acids. The germline CDR1 and CDR2 sequences are SQVTM and ANQGSEA. The CDR3 here is CSADRGDGYTF. The CDR3, as DNA: TGCAGCGCCGACAGGGGAGATGGCTACACCTTC.

This chain uses TRBV3-1 with TRBJ2-3; 8 bases are a match to TRBD2. The length of the CDR3 is 16 residues. The V gene end was trimmed by 1 base and the J gene end by 4 bases; junction bases not matched to a gene: 7. Germline CDR1 is LGHDT and CDR2 is YNNKEL (reference sequence). In nucleotides, the CDR3 is TGTGCCAGCAGCCAAGTTGGCCTAGCGGGCCCAGATACGCAGTATTTT. This encodes CASSQVGLAGPDTQYF.

This clonotype has a handful of counts. V and J are TRBV18 and TRBJ1-2; 9 positions agree with TRBD1. The CDR3 is 14 residues long. The germline CDR1 and CDR2 sequences are KGHSH and LQKENI. V trimming: 6 bases; J trimming: 4 bases; junction bases outside the gene matches: 6. CDR3 amino acids: CASSLDRGFYGYTF. The CDR3 DNA reads as TGTGCCAGCTCTCTGGACAGGGGCTTCTATGGCTACACCTTC.

This clonotype appeared a few times. The V call is TRBV6-1, the J call TRBJ2-3; tentative D call: TRBD1 (6 bases). This CDR3 contains 14 residues. Looked up from germline, CDR1 is MNHNS and CDR2 is SASEGT. V shed 6 bases and J shed 3 bases, with 13 bases lying between them. The CDR3 DNA sequence: TGTGCCAGCAGCCGGGGACATTCTACAGATACGCAGTATTTT. It specifies CASSRGHSTDTQYF.

This clonotype was picked up a small number of times. The chain is built from TRBV20-1 and TRBJ2-3; TRBD2 is a possible D gene (6 bases). The ends were cut back, 0 bases at V and 0 bases at J, with 13 bases in the middle. Germline lookup yields CDR1 DFQATT and CDR2 SNEGSKA (reference sequence). The CDR3 has 16 amino acids. CDR3 region: CSARDVAGTSTDTQYF. In DNA, the CDR3 is TGCAGTGCTAGAGATGTTGCGGGAACTAGCACAGATACGCAGTATTTT.

This clonotype was observed at least ten times. This chain connects TRBV6-5 to TRBJ2-1, with 14 bases matching TRBD2. Germline V gives CDR1 MNHEY, CDR2 SVGAGI. The ends lost 2 bases at V and 5 bases at J; junction bases unmatched: 5. There are 17 residues in the CDR3. CDR3 loop: CASSYGGTSGSNNEQFF. CDR3 DNA sequence: TGTGCCAGCAGTTACGGAGGGACTAGCGGGAGTAACAATGAGCAGTTCTTC.

V gene TRBV7-6 combines with J gene TRBJ2-1, with 7 bases lining up with TRBD2. Looked up from germline, CDR1 is SGHVS and CDR2 is FNYEAQ. V lost 10 bases and J lost 4; bases outside the gene matches: 4. The CDR3 totals 12 residues. For the CDR3, the DNA is TGTGCCACCGGACTAGTTTACAATGAGCAGTTCTTC. Its protein is CATGLVYNEQFF.

This clonotype has at least ten counts. The CDR3 nucleotides are TGCGCCAGCAGCCAAGGGGAGATACAGCATTTT. Translated: CASSQGEIQHF. This chain uses TRBV4-1 with TRBJ1-5; no clear D. The CDR3 has 11 residues. Trimming left V 1 base short and J 13 bases short, with 8 bases between. Germline V gene sequence: CDR1 MGHRA, CDR2 YSYEKL.

J is TRBJ2-7 and V is TRBV7-9, with 7 bases aligning to TRBD1. The V segment lost 9 bases and the J segment 2 bases; nucleotides outside the gene matches: 7. Germline-derived CDR1 and CDR2 are SEHNR and FQNEAQ (reference sequence). The CDR3 contains 13 residues. CDR3 sequence reads: CASQQGRTYEQYF. The CDR3 DNA sequence: TGTGCCAGTCAACAGGGGAGAACCTACGAGCAGTACTTC. Full variable domain (rest looked up from reference TRBV7-9 and TRBJ2-7): DTGVSQNPRHKITKRGQNVTFRCDPISEHNRLYWYRQTLGQGPEFLTYFQNEAQLEKSRLLSDRFSAERPKGSFSTLEIQRTEQGDSAMYLCASQQGRTYEQYFGPGTRLTVT.

This clonotype was recorded at least ten times. The chain joins TRBV20-1 to TRBJ2-3, with 10 bases matching TRBD2. V lost 5 bases to trimming and J lost 6 bases; unmatched junction nucleotides: 5. The CDR3 totals 13 residues. Germline V lookup: CDR1 DFQATT, CDR2 SNEGSKA (reference sequence). The CDR3: CSAPSGSFDTQYF. In nucleotides, the CDR3 is TGCAGTGCTCCTAGCGGGAGTTTCGATACGCAGTATTTT.

J is TRBJ1-1 and V is TRBV5-1; D remains ambiguous. V was clipped by 0 bases and J by 2 bases, with 11 bases between them. Germline V lookup: CDR1 SGHRS, CDR2 YFSETQ. The CDR3 contains 15 residues. CDR3 in amino acids: CASSLVVRSNTEAFF. CDR3 DNA: TGCGCCAGCAGCTTGGTGGTCAGGTCCAACACTGAAGCTTTCTTT.

The chain uses TRBV4-1 and TRBJ2-6; D is possibly TRBD1 (5 bases). V dropped 0 bases and J dropped 2 bases, with 14 bases sitting between them. The CDR3 covers 18 residues. Germline V CDR1 and CDR2: MGHRA, YSYEKL. CDR3 sequence reads: CASSQDGAPATGANVLTF. CDR3 DNA sequence: TGCGCCAGCAGCCAAGATGGGGCACCGGCTACTGGGGCCAACGTCCTGACTTTC.

This clonotype was recorded many times. This chain links TRBV25-1 with TRBJ1-5; the D gene is possibly TRBD1 (6 bases). The germline V gene has CDR1 MGHDK and CDR2 SYGVNS. This CDR3 contains 16 residues. V was pared by 5 bases and J by 2 bases, with 16 bases between. This CDR3 is CASSFLQGRRNQPQHF. The CDR3 DNA follows: TGTGCCAGCAGTTTCCTTCAGGGGAGGCGCAATCAGCCCCAGCATTTT.